This entry lists 27 T cell receptor beta chains sequenced from one sample in a study of shared clonotypes between healthy human individuals. The assay was immunoSEQ multiplex PCR, and TCRdb's table has in-frame clones only and misses some. This sample has roughly 2,300,000 clones, with roughly 92% found just once. The material sequenced was naive CD4+ T cells from PBMCs. As to subset: CD45RA+ positively selected. These receptors were obtained from a man in his late teens or twenties in good health. Some clones in this sample may be carry-over from other donors' samples.

The CDR3 loop reads CASRVPGASSNTGELFF. In nucleotides, the CDR3 is TGCGCCAGCAGGGTCCCAGGGGCCTCCTCGAACACCGGGGAGCTGTTTTTT. The genes are TRBV5-1 and TRBJ2-2, with a weak D call TRBD1 (6 bases). Germline V gene sequence: CDR1 SGHRS, CDR2 YFSETQ. The CDR3 contains 17 residues. Between the trimmed V and J ends, which lost 5 bases and 0 bases, there was a span of 17 bases.

The rearrangement uses TRBV15 and TRBJ2-4; D is possibly TRBD1 (5 bases). The CDR3 runs 16 residues. The germline gives CDR1 LNHNV, CDR2 YYDKDF (reference sequence). Trimming removed 0 bases at V and 0 bases at J, with 9 bases between. CDR3: CATSREMTEAKNIQYF. The CDR3 DNA follows: TGTGCCACCAGCAGAGAGATGACAGAAGCCAAAAACATTCAGTACTTC.

V usage is TRBV7-8 and J usage is TRBJ1-5; D uncertain. The CDR3 runs 13 residues. Germline CDR1 and CDR2: SGHVS and FQNEAQ. V was shortened by 5 bases and J by 5 bases, with 10 bases between the two germline ends. The CDR3 protein is CASSRNSDQPQHF. CDR3 nucleotide sequence: TGTGCCAGCAGCCGCAACAGTGATCAGCCCCAGCATTTT.

The chain is built from TRBV28 and TRBJ1-2; the D gene is possibly TRBD1 (6 bases). The germline V gene has CDR1 MDHEN and CDR2 SYDVKM. V lost 8 bases and J 8 bases, leaving 21 bases between the germline ends. The CDR3 totals 14 residues. The CDR3 spells CASHRDPGIGGYTF. The CDR3 DNA is TGTGCCAGCCACAGGGACCCCGGGATTGGGGGCTACACCTTC.

This chain joins TRBV9 and TRBJ2-1; TRBD2 matches 8 bases. V shed 4 bases and J 3 bases; nucleotides not matched to a gene: 6. This CDR3 is 15 amino acids long. Germline values: CDR1 SGDLS, CDR2 YYNGEE. The CDR3 spells CASSLSGSFYNEQFF. The CDR3 region has the DNA TGTGCCAGCAGCCTCAGCGGGAGCTTCTACAATGAGCAGTTCTTC.

The rearrangement links TRBV18 to TRBJ1-1; perhaps TRBD1 as D (5 bases). Germline V gene sequence: CDR1 KGHSH, CDR2 LQKENI. This CDR3 spans 18 amino acids. V dropped 3 bases and J dropped 3 bases, with 23 bases sitting between them. CDR3 coding DNA: TGTGCCAGCTCACCGCCGCGGGGGTTACAACCGATTGACACTGAAGCTTTCTTT. Translated, it gives CASSPPRGLQPIDTEAFF.

This clone was observed once. CDR3 coding DNA: TGCGCCAGCAGCCAAGAGGGGGCGGGTGGTGAGCAGTTCTTC. Amino acids: CASSQEGAGGEQFF. V gene TRBV4-3 combines with J gene TRBJ2-1; D is perhaps TRBD1 (6 bases). The V and J ends lost 0 bases and 9 bases respectively, with 12 bases between them. The germline V gene encodes CDR1 LGHNA and CDR2 YSLEER. This CDR3 has 14 residues.

The chain recombines TRBV27 with TRBJ2-5; tentatively, D is TRBD2 (6 bases). This CDR3 has 14 residues. Germline CDR1 is MNHEY and CDR2 is SMNVEV (reference sequence). V was trimmed by 4 bases and J by 2 bases, leaving 11 bases between them. The DNA of the CDR3 is TGTGCCAGCAGTTCCCTGGGGGGACAAGAGACCCAGTACTTC. It is translated as CASSSLGGQETQYF.

The gene calls are TRBV5-1 and TRBJ2-7; 7 bases fit TRBD1. V was pared by 4 bases and J by 1 base, with 11 bases of the junction left unmatched. Looked up from germline, CDR1 is SGHRS and CDR2 is YFSETQ. The CDR3 contains 16 residues. As DNA, the CDR3 is TGCGCCAGCAGCCGACGTTCCGGGACAGATTCCTACGAGCAGTACTTC. Translating gives CASSRRSGTDSYEQYF.

The V gene is TRBV5-4, the J gene TRBJ1-5; tentative D call: TRBD1 (5 bases). CDR1 is SGHNT, CDR2 YYREEE, per germline (reference sequence). This CDR3 comprises 15 residues. The V end was cut by 4 bases, the J end by 0 bases, with 11 bases between. This chain's CDR3 is CASSRGPDSNQPQHF. In DNA form, the CDR3 reads TGTGCCAGCAGCCGGGGACCTGATAGCAATCAGCCCCAGCATTTT.

The rearrangement joins TRBV7-3 to TRBJ2-5; 15 bases line up with TRBD2. Germline-derived CDR1 and CDR2 are SGHTA and FQGTGA. The trim removed 5 bases at V and 5 bases at J, leaving 6 bases unmatched. The CDR3 is made up of 16 amino acids. CDR3 in DNA: TGTGCCAGCAGCCTAGGACTAGCGGGAGGGGTCGAGACCCAGTACTTC. Protein sequence: CASSLGLAGGVETQYF.

The chain employs TRBV19 and TRBJ2-7, with no clear D. V lost 4 bases and J 3 bases, leaving 10 bases between the germline ends. CDR1 and CDR2 (germline): LNHDA, SQIVND (reference sequence). The CDR3 totals 13 residues. This chain's CDR3 is CASSNGVNYEQYF. CDR3 sequence (DNA): TGTGCCAGTAGTAACGGAGTGAACTACGAGCAGTACTTC.

V usage is TRBV5-4 and J usage is TRBJ2-1, with TRBD2 identical over 8 bases. This CDR3 comprises 15 residues. Germline V lookup: CDR1 SGHNT, CDR2 YYREEE (reference sequence). The V segment lost 2 bases and the J segment 5 bases; nucleotides outside the gene matches: 6. CDR3 in DNA: TGTGCCAGCAGCTTCGTCCAGCGGGAGAACAATGAGCAGTTCTTC. The encoded protein is CASSFVQRENNEQFF. The variable domain in full, with the rest retrieved from reference TRBV5-4 and TRBJ2-1, is ETGVTQSPTHLIKTRGQQVTLRCSSQSGHNTVSWYQQALGQGPQFIFQYYREEENGRGNFPPRFSGLQFPNYSSELNVNALELDDSALYLCASSFVQRENNEQFFGPGTRLTVL.

V gene TRBV14 combines with J gene TRBJ2-1; D remains unclear. CDR3 size: 12 residues. With 6 bases removed from V and 15 bases from J, the gap between germline ends came to 18 bases. Per the germline V gene, CDR1 is SGHDN and CDR2 is FVKESK. CDR3 coding DNA: TGTGCCAGCAGAAACCACGGAGCTTACCCGTTCTTC. It codes for CASRNHGAYPFF.

On this clone itself: The sample carries other DNA sequences with the same CDR3. J is TRBJ1-2 and V is TRBV5-1; D not resolved. V was trimmed by 0 bases and J by 0 bases, leaving 6 bases between them. In germline, CDR1 is SGHRS, CDR2 YFSETQ. CDR3 length equals 14 residues. The CDR3: CASSLDGANYGYTF. CDR3 nucleotide sequence: TGCGCCAGCAGCTTGGACGGGGCTAACTATGGCTACACCTTC.

The chain has TRBV4-2 and TRBJ1-1, with D unclear. Germline CDR1 and CDR2: LGHNA and YNFKEQ. Trimming shortened V by 1 base and J by 8 bases, and 11 bases separated the two germline ends. This CDR3 is built from 13 residues. The CDR3 loop is CASSQGFRVEAFF. The CDR3 region has the DNA TGTGCCAGCAGCCAAGGTTTTCGGGTAGAAGCTTTCTTT.

This clone showed up just a few times. This sequence joins TRBV6-5 and TRBJ1-1, with TRBD1 as a possible D gene (6 bases). This CDR3 comprises 14 residues. Germline values: CDR1 MNHEY, CDR2 SVGAGI. V was pared by 7 bases and J by 6 bases, with 18 bases between. CDR3 in amino acids: CASTPGRGRAEAFF. CDR3 DNA sequence: TGTGCCAGCACCCCGGGAAGGGGGAGGGCTGAAGCTTTCTTT.

This chain connects TRBV11-2 to TRBJ2-5; D is perhaps TRBD1 (6 bases). V lost 5 bases, J lost 4 bases, and 26 bases lay in between. The CDR3 consists of 18 residues. Germline-derived CDR1 and CDR2 are SGHAT and FQNNGV. DNA for the CDR3: TGTGCCAGCAGCCCCAACGTCGGGACACAATCGTGGGGAGAGACCCAGTACTTC. This codes for CASSPNVGTQSWGETQYF.

There are a few counts of this clone. This chain uses TRBV9 with TRBJ1-5; 8 nucleotides line up with TRBD1. Losses at the gene ends were 4 bases for V and 9 bases for J; bases not matched to a gene: 9. The germline V gene has CDR1 SGDLS and CDR2 YYNGEE. The CDR3 is 14 residues long. Here the CDR3 DNA reads TGTGCCAGCAGCCCCGGGACAGGCCCGTTGCCCCAGCATTTT. Amino acids: CASSPGTGPLPQHF.

The CDR3: CASSLEGHNEQFF. The CDR3 bases are TGTGCCAGCAGCCTCGAGGGCCACAATGAGCAGTTCTTC. The genes are TRBV7-3 and TRBJ2-1, with D possibly TRBD2 on 5 matching bases. Looked up from germline, CDR1 is SGHTA and CDR2 is FQGTGA. The CDR3 has 13 amino acids. V was clipped by 5 bases and J by 5 bases, with 10 bases between them.

V and J are TRBV29-1 and TRBJ1-2, with no clear D. The CDR3 spans 11 residues. V was cut by 7 bases and J by 6 bases, with 12 bases left in between. Germline V CDR1 and CDR2: SQVTM, ANQGSEA. This CDR3 reads CSGLIGNGYTF. In nucleotides, the CDR3 is TGCAGCGGTCTGATAGGGAATGGCTACACCTTC.

J is TRBJ2-1 and V is TRBV7-9; D is ambiguous. V was trimmed by 0 bases and J by 8 bases, leaving 11 bases between them. CDR1 SEHNR and CDR2 FQNEAQ come from the germline V gene (reference sequence). The CDR3 contains 14 residues. CDR3 in DNA: TGTGCCAGCAGCTTAGCAGGTCATAGGGATGAGCAGTTCTTC. Its translation: CASSLAGHRDEQFF.

This clone was picked up one time. This chain joins TRBV7-9 and TRBJ2-3, with TRBD1 as a possible D gene (7 bases). The V gene's germline CDR1 is SEHNR and CDR2 FQNEAQ (reference sequence). With 5 bases removed from V and 0 bases from J, the gap between germline ends came to 15 bases. The CDR3 has 16 residues. The DNA for the CDR3 is TGTGCCAGCAGCCCAACCTCAGGGGGGAGCACAGATACGCAGTATTTT. It is translated as CASSPTSGGSTDTQYF.

In its sample, this clone was seen a few times. This sample includes further DNA sequences coding for the same CDR3. The V call is TRBV7-2, the J call TRBJ2-2; D is ambiguous. V was pared by 5 bases and J by 5 bases, with 9 bases between. Germline CDR1 and CDR2: SGHTA and FQGNSA. The CDR3 contains 13 residues. CDR3 region: CASSPDGTGELFF. In DNA form, the CDR3 reads TGTGCCAGCAGCCCCGACGGTACCGGGGAGCTGTTTTTT.

With respect to this clone: Different DNA sequences within this sample yield the same CDR3. The J gene is TRBJ2-3, the V gene TRBV5-1; 11 bases are shared with TRBD2. Germline CDR1 SGHRS, CDR2 YFSETQ. The CDR3 runs 15 residues. Trimming at V came to 4 bases and at J to 4 bases, leaving 5 bases not matched to a gene. The CDR3 region is CASSPLAGGPDTQYF. The CDR3 DNA reads TGCGCCAGCAGCCCCCTAGCGGGAGGCCCAGATACGCAGTATTTT.

The table lists this clone with a count of one. The chain recombines TRBV19 with TRBJ2-1, with TRBD2 matching over 8 bases. With V trimmed by 3 bases and J by 7 bases, 8 bases remained unmatched. Per the germline V gene, CDR1 is LNHDA and CDR2 is SQIVND (reference sequence). The CDR3 has 15 residues. The CDR3 sequence is CASSMVAGPGNEQFF. In nucleotides, the CDR3 is TGTGCCAGTAGTATGGTAGCGGGGCCGGGGAATGAGCAGTTCTTC.

The V gene is TRBV21-1, the J gene TRBJ2-2; the D call in the table, TRBD1, was not verified against the DNA. TRBV21-1 is a pseudogene segment. The CDR3 runs to 12 residues. The CDR3 sequence is CASSKARGPILF. The DNA of the CDR3 is TGTGCCAGCAGCAAAGCCCGTGGCCCCATCCTTTTT.